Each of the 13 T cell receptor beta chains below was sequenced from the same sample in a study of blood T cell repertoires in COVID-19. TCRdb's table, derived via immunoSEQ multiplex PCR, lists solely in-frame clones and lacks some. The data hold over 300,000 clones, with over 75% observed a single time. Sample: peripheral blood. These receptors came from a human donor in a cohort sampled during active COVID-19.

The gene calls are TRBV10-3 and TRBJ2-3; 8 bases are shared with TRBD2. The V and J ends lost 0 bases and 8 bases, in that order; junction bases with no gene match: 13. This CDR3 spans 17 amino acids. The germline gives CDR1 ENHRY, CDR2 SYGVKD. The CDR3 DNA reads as TGTGCCATCAGTGAGTCGACGGCGGGGGGCCAGGGAAGTACGCAGTATTTT. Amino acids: CAISESTAGGQGSTQYF.

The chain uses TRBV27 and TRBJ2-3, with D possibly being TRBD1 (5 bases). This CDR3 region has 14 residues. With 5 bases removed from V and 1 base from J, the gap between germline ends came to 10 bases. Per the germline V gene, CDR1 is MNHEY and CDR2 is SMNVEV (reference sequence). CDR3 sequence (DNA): TGTGCCAGCAGTCCAAGACAGCGCACAGATACGCAGTATTTT. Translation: CASSPRQRTDTQYF.

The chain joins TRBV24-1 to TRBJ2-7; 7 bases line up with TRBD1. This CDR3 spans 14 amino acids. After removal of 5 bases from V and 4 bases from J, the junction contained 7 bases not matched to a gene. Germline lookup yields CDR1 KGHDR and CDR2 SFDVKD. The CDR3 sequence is CATSVGTEAYEQYF. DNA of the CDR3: TGTGCCACCAGTGTGGGGACAGAGGCATACGAGCAGTACTTC.

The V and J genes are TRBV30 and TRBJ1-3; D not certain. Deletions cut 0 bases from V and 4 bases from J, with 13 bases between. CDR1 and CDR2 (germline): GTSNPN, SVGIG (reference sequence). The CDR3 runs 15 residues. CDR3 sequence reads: CAWSVRGGSGNTIYF. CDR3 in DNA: TGTGCCTGGAGTGTACGAGGAGGGTCAGGAAACACCATATATTTT.

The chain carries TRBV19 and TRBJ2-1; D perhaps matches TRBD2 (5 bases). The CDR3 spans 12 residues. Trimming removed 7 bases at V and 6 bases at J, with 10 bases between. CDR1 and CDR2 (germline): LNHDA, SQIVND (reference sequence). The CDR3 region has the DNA TGTGCCAGTACCGTGGGGAGCAATGAGCAGTTCTTC. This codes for CASTVGSNEQFF. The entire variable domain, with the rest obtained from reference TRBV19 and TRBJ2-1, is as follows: DGGITQSPKYLFRKEGQNVTLSCEQNLNHDAMYWYRQDPGQGLRLIYYSQIVNDFQKGDIAEGYSVSREKKESFPLTVTSAQKNPTAFYLCASTVGSNEQFFGPGTRLTVL.

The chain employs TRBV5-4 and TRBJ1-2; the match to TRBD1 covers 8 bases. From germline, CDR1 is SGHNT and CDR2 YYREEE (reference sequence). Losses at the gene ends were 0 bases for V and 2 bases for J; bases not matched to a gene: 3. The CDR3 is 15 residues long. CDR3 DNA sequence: TGTGCCAGCAGCTTGGCCTCAGGGGGCAACTATGGCTACACCTTC. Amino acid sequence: CASSLASGGNYGYTF.

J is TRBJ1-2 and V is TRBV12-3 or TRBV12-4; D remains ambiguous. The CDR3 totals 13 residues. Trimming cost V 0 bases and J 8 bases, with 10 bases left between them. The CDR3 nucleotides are TGTGCCAGCAGTTTAGCCCACACGGGAGGCTACACCTTC. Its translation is CASSLAHTGGYTF.

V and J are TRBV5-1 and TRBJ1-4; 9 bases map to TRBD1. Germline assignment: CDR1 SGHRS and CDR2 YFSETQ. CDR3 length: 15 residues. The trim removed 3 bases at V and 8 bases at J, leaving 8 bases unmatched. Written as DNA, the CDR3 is TGCGCCAGCAGCTCAACAGGGGGCGGAGAAGAAAAACTGTTTTTT. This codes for CASSSTGGGEEKLFF.

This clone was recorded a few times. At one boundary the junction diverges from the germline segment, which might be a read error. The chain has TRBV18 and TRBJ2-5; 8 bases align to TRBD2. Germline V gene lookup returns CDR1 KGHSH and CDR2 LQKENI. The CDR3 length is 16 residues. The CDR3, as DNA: TGTGCCAGCTCACTCCCACTAGCGGCTTTACAAGAGATCCAGTACTTC. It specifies CASSLPLAALQEIQYF.

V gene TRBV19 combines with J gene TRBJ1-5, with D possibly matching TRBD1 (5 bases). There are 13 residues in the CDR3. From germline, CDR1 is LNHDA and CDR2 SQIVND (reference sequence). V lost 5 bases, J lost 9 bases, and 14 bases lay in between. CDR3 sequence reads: CASSSGPPGPQHF. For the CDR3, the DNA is TGTGCCAGTAGTTCAGGGCCCCCGGGGCCCCAGCATTTT.

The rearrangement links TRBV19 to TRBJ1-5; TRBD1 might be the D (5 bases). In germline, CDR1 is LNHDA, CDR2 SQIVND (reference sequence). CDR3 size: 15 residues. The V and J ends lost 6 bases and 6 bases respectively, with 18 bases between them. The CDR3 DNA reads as TGTGCCAGTAGGGTCCCAGGGCCGGCATTTCAGCCCCAGCATTTT. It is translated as CASRVPGPAFQPQHF.

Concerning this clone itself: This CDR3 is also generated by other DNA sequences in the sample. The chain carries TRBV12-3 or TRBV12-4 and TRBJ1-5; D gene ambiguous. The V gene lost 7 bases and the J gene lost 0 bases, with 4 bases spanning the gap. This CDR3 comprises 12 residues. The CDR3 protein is CASTYSNQPQHF. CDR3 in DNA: TGTGCCAGCACCTATAGCAATCAGCCCCAGCATTTT.

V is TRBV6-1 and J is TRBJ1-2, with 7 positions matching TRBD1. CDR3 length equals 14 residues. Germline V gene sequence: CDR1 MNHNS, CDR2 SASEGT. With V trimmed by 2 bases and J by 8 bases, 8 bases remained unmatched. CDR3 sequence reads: CASSERQGVGGYTF. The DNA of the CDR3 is TGTGCCAGCAGTGAAAGGCAGGGGGTAGGAGGCTACACCTTC.